Described below is a single T cell receptor beta chain sequence and its context. The data are from a study of blood T cell repertoires in COVID-19. For the study at large: Samples came from the United States, Italy and Spain, spanning acute and convalescent COVID-19. T cells, B-cell-depleted T cells, or PBMCs supplied cDNA or gDNA.

Germline CDR1 reads LNHDA; CDR2 reads SQIVND (reference sequence). Unmatched junction bases numbered 4, after V lost 3 bases and J lost 1 base. The CDR3 is made up of 16 amino acids. Source study methods: Reference gene primer amplification in the assay estimated nucleated cell counts. Sequenced by immunoSEQ multiplex PCR; TCRdb stores in-frame clones only, minus some. From that table come the V and J calls and clone size; the DNA was used to work out D and trimming. The sample has tens of thousands of clones; 69% are singletons. V gene TRBV19 combines with J gene TRBJ2-5; 11 bases fit TRBD2. The TCR comes from a man at least 80 years old with acute or convalescent COVID-19. The sample comprised peripheral blood. The CDR3 is CASSINSGGGQETQYF. The CDR3 DNA sequence: TGTGCCAGTAGTATTAATAGCGGGGGGGGCCAAGAGACCCAGTACTTC. Variable domain in full (rest from reference TRBV19 and TRBJ2-5): DGGITQSPKYLFRKEGQNVTLSCEQNLNHDAMYWYRQDPGQGLRLIYYSQIVNDFQKGDIAEGYSVSREKKESFPLTVTSAQKNPTAFYLCASSINSGGGQETQYFGPGTRLLVL.